The 20 T cell receptor beta chains in this list originate from one sample, sequenced in a study of cytomegalovirus exposure and HLA in healthy donors. Use of 60 Vbeta and 13 Jbeta primers characterized the PCR. Assay used: immunoSEQ multiplex PCR; TCRdb lists only in-frame clones, some missing. This sample carries around 140,000 clones, about 80% of them seen once, and the ten largest clones take 2.5% to 3%. Material: PBMCs. Source of these receptors: a female donor in good health and CMV-seronegative.

With respect to this clone: One junction end does not reproduce the germline sequence, and a read error may be involved. The rearrangement joins TRBV7-6 to TRBJ2-7; TRBD2 matches 9 bases. This CDR3 is 16 amino acids long. CDR1 and CDR2 (germline): SGHVS, FNYEAQ. The CDR3 nucleotides are TGTGCCAGCAGTCGGGGCCCTAGCGGGACCCCCTACGAGCAGTGCTTC. It yields the protein CASSRGPSGTPYEQCF. The full variable domain, completed using reference TRBV7-6 and TRBJ2-7, is GAGVSQSPRYKVTKRGQDVALRCDPISGHVSLYWYRQALGQGPEFLTYFNYEAQQDKSGLPNDRFSAERPEGSISTLTIQRTEQRDSAMYRCASSRGPSGTPYEQCFGPGTRLTVT.

This clone turned up a few times. CDR3 residues: CASSSSGTGLNSPLHF. Written as DNA, the CDR3 is TGTGCCAGCAGCTCTTCCGGGACAGGTCTTAATTCACCCCTCCACTTT. The chain recombines TRBV5-4 with TRBJ1-6; TRBD1 matches at 8 bases. The CDR3 is 16 amino acids. Looked up from germline, CDR1 is SGHNT and CDR2 is YYREEE (reference sequence). Germline trimming cut 3 bases from V and 6 bases from J; bases unmatched to any gene: 8.

The V and J genes are TRBV25-1 and TRBJ1-2; tentative D call: TRBD1 (5 bases). The V end was cut by 3 bases, the J end by 8 bases, with 19 bases between. The CDR3 has 15 amino acids. Germline loops: CDR1 MGHDK, CDR2 SYGVNS. DNA for the CDR3: TGTGCCAGCAGTGATTGGGATCGGCAGGGAGGAGGCTACACCTTC. As protein: CASSDWDRQGGGYTF.

The chain carries TRBV4-1 and TRBJ1-3, with a weak D call TRBD1 (6 bases). CDR1 MGHRA and CDR2 YSYEKL come from the germline V gene. The germline V and J ends were trimmed by 2 bases and 8 bases, with 13 bases remaining between them. There are 14 residues in the CDR3. Written as DNA, the CDR3 is TGCGCCAGCAGCCAAACCACAGGGCGGGACACCATATATTTT. Amino acid sequence: CASSQTTGRDTIYF.

This sequence joins TRBV19 and TRBJ1-5; 10 bases line up with TRBD1. Germline CDR1 is LNHDA and CDR2 is SQIVND (reference sequence). The V gene end was trimmed by 6 bases and the J gene end by 6 bases; junction bases not matched to a gene: 5. This CDR3 region has 14 residues. The DNA of the CDR3 is TGTGCCAGTAGAGGGACAGGGGCAATTCAGCCCCAGCATTTT. Translation: CASRGTGAIQPQHF.

This rearrangement joins TRBV4-3 to TRBJ1-5, with D possibly TRBD1 on 5 matching bases. The CDR3 sequence is 15 residues long. The germline gives CDR1 LGHNA, CDR2 YSLEER. Trimming took 0 bases from V and 3 from J, leaving 9 bases between them. Here the CDR3 reads CASSQEGGDNQPQHF. The CDR3 DNA follows: TGCGCCAGCAGCCAAGAGGGGGGGGACAATCAGCCCCAGCATTTT.

This rearrangement joins TRBV5-1 to TRBJ2-7; D is uncertain. The germline V and J ends were trimmed by 0 bases and 0 bases, with 10 bases remaining between them. The germline CDR1 and CDR2 sequences are SGHRS and YFSETQ. The CDR3 has 15 amino acids. CDR3 nucleotides: TGCGCCAGCAGCTTGGATTCGACACGCTCCTACGAGCAGTACTTC. Protein sequence: CASSLDSTRSYEQYF.

The chain links TRBV20-1 to TRBJ2-5, with a weak D call TRBD2 (6 bases). V lost 6 bases and J 13 bases, leaving 18 bases between the germline ends. Germline V gene sequence: CDR1 DFQATT, CDR2 SNEGSKA (reference sequence). The length of the CDR3 is 11 residues. The CDR3 region is CSADETGVPYF. The DNA for the CDR3 is TGCAGTGCGGACGAGACGGGGGTGCCGTACTTC.

The chain uses TRBV27 and TRBJ1-5; 10 bases align to TRBD1. Germline V gene data show CDR1 as MNHEY and CDR2 as SMNVEV (reference sequence). V lost 4 bases, J lost 4 bases, and 7 bases stayed unmatched. The CDR3 contains 16 residues. The CDR3 loop is CASSSSGTGVNQPQHF. The DNA of the CDR3 is TGTGCCAGCAGTTCCTCCGGGACAGGGGTGAATCAGCCCCAGCATTTT.

The V call is TRBV20-1, the J call TRBJ1-2; tentatively, D is TRBD1 (5 bases). V lost 3 bases and J lost 7, with 9 bases in between. Germline V lookup: CDR1 DFQATT, CDR2 SNEGSKA (reference sequence). CDR3 size: 11 residues. This CDR3 is CSASRVGGYTF. The CDR3 DNA sequence: TGCAGTGCTAGCAGGGTGGGTGGCTACACCTTC.

This clone came up once. This chain uses TRBV28 with TRBJ1-5; D gene ambiguous. V shed 4 bases and J shed 5 bases, with 3 bases lying between them. The length of the CDR3 is 11 residues. Germline CDR1 MDHEN, CDR2 SYDVKM. CDR3: CASSSYQPQHF. In DNA form, the CDR3 reads TGTGCCAGCAGTTCCTATCAGCCCCAGCATTTT.

A single count supports this clone. The rearrangement uses TRBV5-1 and TRBJ2-3; 14 nucleotides match TRBD2. Germline values: CDR1 SGHRS, CDR2 YFSETQ. Trimming cost V 3 bases and J 0 bases; bases outside gene matches: 6. The CDR3 extends over 18 amino acids. The CDR3 protein is CASSSGTSGGLSTDTQYF. The DNA for the CDR3 is TGCGCCAGCAGCTCTGGGACTAGCGGGGGACTTAGCACAGATACGCAGTATTTT.

The rearrangement joins TRBV28 to TRBJ1-5; 7 nucleotides line up with TRBD1. The germline V gene encodes CDR1 MDHEN and CDR2 SYDVKM. V trimming: 3 bases; J trimming: 11 bases; junction bases outside the gene matches: 13. The CDR3 is 15 amino acids. In DNA form, the CDR3 reads TGTGCCAGCAGTTTCGGGACAGAAAGTTTCAGGGCCCAGCATTTT. As protein: CASSFGTESFRAQHF.

Only a few counts were recorded for this clone. This rearrangement joins TRBV5-1 to TRBJ1-6; no firm D call. V was clipped by 5 bases and J by 0 bases, with 12 bases between them. The CDR3 contains 16 residues. CDR1 is SGHRS, CDR2 YFSETQ, per germline. CDR3 protein: CASRAELNSYNSPLHF. CDR3 DNA: TGCGCCAGCAGGGCGGAGTTGAACTCCTATAATTCACCCCTCCACTTT.

The rearrangement joins TRBV2 to TRBJ2-4; TRBD2 is a possible D gene (6 bases). The CDR3 contains 15 residues. From germline, CDR1 is SNHLY and CDR2 FYNNEI. V lost 5 bases, J lost 15 bases, and 26 bases lay in between. This CDR3 reads CASSYRGRTAPATYF. For the CDR3, the DNA is TGTGCCAGCAGTTACCGGGGGAGGACTGCCCCGGCCACGTACTTC.

The rearrangement uses TRBV30 and TRBJ1-1; 7 bases match TRBD1. Germline V gene data show CDR1 as GTSNPN and CDR2 as SVGIG (reference sequence). This CDR3 region has 12 residues. CDR3 in amino acids: CASRDRNTEAFF. The DNA of the CDR3 is TGTGCTAGTAGGGACAGGAACACTGAAGCTTTCTTT.

The chain carries TRBV18 and TRBJ2-5; 15 bases map to TRBD2. The CDR3 length is 20 residues. The ends lost 2 bases at V and 1 base at J; junction bases unmatched: 11. CDR1 and CDR2 from the germline V gene are KGHSH and LQKENI. CDR3 DNA: TGTGCCAGCTCACCATCCGGGACTAGCGGGGGGTCGACTTTCCAAGAGACCCAGTACTTC. Amino acid sequence: CASSPSGTSGGSTFQETQYF.

The chain uses TRBV29-1 and TRBJ1-2, with 7 bases matching TRBD1. V was pared by 5 bases and J by 4 bases, with 4 bases of the junction left unmatched. This CDR3 is 12 amino acids long. The germline V gene encodes CDR1 SQVTM and CDR2 ANQGSEA. The CDR3 DNA reads TGCAGCGTTAGAACAGGGGTCTATGGCTACACCTTC. It translates to CSVRTGVYGYTF.

This clone was seen ten or more times. The chain carries TRBV7-2 and TRBJ2-7; 9 nucleotides agree with TRBD1. This CDR3 contains 15 residues. J was trimmed by 1 base and V by 0 bases; bases with no gene match: 1. Per germline, CDR1 SGHTA and CDR2 FQGNSA. The CDR3 DNA follows: TGTGCCAGCAGCTTAGCGGGGACAGGGTCCTACGAGCAGTACTTC. Amino acids: CASSLAGTGSYEQYF.

V gene TRBV19 combines with J gene TRBJ2-2, with TRBD2 as a possible D gene (5 bases). Trimming took off 3 bases at V and 6 bases at J, with 8 bases between the two ends. The CDR3 loop spans 13 amino acids. CDR1 is LNHDA and CDR2 is SQIVND in the germline V gene (reference sequence). The CDR3 nucleotides read TGTGCCAGTAGTATTGGAGGTTCCGGGGAGCTGTTTTTT. Amino acid sequence: CASSIGGSGELFF.